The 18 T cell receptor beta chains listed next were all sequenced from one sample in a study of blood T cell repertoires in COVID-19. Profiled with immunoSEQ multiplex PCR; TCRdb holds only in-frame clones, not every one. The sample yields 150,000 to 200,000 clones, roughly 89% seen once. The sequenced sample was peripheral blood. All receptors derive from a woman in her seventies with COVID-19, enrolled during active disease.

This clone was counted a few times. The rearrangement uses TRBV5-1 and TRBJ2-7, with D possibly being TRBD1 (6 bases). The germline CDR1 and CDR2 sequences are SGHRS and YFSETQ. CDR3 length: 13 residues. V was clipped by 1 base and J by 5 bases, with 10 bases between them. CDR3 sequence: CASSLPGANEQYF. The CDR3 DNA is TGCGCCAGCAGCTTGCCAGGGGCAAACGAGCAGTACTTC.

In nucleotides, the CDR3 is TGCGCCAGCAGTCCGGGACTAGCTGAGACCCAGTACTTC. Its protein is CASSPGLAETQYF. This rearrangement joins TRBV4-1 to TRBJ2-5; 9 bases fit TRBD2. Unmatched junction bases numbered 4, after V lost 6 bases and J lost 5 bases. Germline V lookup: CDR1 MGHRA, CDR2 YSYEKL. This CDR3 has 13 amino acids.

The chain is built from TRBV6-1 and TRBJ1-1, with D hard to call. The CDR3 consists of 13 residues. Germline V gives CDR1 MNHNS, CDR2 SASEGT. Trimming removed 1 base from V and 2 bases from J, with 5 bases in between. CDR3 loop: CASSEDGNTEAFF. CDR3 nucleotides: TGTGCCAGCAGTGAAGATGGCAACACTGAAGCTTTCTTT.

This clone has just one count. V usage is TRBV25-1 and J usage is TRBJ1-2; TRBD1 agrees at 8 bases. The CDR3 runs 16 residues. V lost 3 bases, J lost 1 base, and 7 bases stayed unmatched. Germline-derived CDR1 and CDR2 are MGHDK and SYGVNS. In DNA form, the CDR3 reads TGTGCCAGCAGTGAGGGGGGGGACAGGCTTAACTATGGCTACACCTTC. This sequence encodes CASSEGGDRLNYGYTF.

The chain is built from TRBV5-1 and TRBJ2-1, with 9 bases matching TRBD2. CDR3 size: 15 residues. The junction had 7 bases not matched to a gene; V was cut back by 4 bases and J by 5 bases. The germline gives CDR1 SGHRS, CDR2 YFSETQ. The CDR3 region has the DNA TGCGCCAGCAGCCCCGGCGGGGGGGACCACAATGAGCAGTTCTTC. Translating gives CASSPGGGDHNEQFF.

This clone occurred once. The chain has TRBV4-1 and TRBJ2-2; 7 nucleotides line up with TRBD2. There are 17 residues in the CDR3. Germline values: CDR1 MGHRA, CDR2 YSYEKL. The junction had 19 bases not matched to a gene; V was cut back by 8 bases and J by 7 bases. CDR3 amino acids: CASAKPPGLTKIGELFF. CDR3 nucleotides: TGCGCCAGCGCTAAACCTCCGGGACTAACTAAAATCGGGGAGCTGTTTTTT.

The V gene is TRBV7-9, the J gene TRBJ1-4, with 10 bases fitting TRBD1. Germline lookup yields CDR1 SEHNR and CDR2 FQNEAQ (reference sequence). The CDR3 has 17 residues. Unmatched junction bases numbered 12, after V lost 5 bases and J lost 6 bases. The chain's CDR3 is CASSGRSGTGAYEKLFF. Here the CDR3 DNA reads TGTGCCAGCAGCGGAAGGTCCGGGACAGGGGCGTATGAAAAACTGTTTTTT.

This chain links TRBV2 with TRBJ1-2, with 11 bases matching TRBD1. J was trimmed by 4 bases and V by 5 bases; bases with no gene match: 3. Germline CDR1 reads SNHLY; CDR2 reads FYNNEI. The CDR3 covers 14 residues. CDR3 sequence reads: CASSRDRGTYGYTF. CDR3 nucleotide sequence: TGTGCCAGCAGTCGGGACAGGGGGACCTATGGCTACACCTTC.

The CDR3 reads CASSLISSGRGKDTQYF. Written as DNA, the CDR3 is TGTGCCAGCAGCTTGATTTCCTCGGGCAGGGGTAAAGATACGCAGTATTTT. The V and J genes are TRBV5-4 and TRBJ2-3, with TRBD1 as a possible D gene (6 bases). The CDR3 covers 17 residues. V was trimmed by 1 base and J by 5 bases, leaving 20 bases between them. Germline values: CDR1 SGHNT, CDR2 YYREEE (reference sequence). Using reference TRBV5-4 and TRBJ2-3 for the parts outside the CDR3, the full variable domain is ETGVTQSPTHLIKTRGQQVTLRCSSQSGHNTVSWYQQALGQGPQFIFQYYREEENGRGNFPPRFSGLQFPNYSSELNVNALELDDSALYLCASSLISSGRGKDTQYFGPGTRLTVL.

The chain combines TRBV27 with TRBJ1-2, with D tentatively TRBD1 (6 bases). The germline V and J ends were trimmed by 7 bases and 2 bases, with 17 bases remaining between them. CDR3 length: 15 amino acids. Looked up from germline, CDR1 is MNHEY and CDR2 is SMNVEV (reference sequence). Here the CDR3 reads CASTPGGSPNYGYTF. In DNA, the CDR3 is TGTGCCAGCACCCCGGGGGGCAGCCCCAACTATGGCTACACCTTC.

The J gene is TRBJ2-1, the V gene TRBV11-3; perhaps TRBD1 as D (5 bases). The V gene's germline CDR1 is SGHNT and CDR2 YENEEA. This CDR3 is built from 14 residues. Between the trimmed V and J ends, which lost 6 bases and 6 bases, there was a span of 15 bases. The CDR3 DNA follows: TGTGCCAGCAGTTACGGGTCCCAGGGCAATGAGCAGTTCTTC. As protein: CASSYGSQGNEQFF. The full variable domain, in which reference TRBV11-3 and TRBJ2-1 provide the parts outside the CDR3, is EAGVVQSPRYKIIEKKQPVAFWCNPISGHNTLYWYLQNLGQGPELLIRYENEEAVDDSQLPKDRFSAERLKGVDSTLKIQPAELGDSAVYLCASSYGSQGNEQFFGPGTRLTVL.

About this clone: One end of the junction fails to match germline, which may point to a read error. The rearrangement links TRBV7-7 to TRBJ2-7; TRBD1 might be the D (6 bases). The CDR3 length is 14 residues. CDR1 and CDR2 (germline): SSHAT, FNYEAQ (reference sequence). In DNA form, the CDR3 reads TGTGCTAGCAGCTTAGGTACAGGGTACTACGAGCAGTACTTC. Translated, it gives CASSLGTGYYEQYF. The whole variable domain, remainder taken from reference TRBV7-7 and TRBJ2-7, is GAGVSQSPRYKVTKRGQDVTLRCDPISSHATLYWYQQALGQGPEFLTYFNYEAQPDKSGLPSDRFSAERPEGSISTLTIQRTEQRDSAMYRCASSLGTGYYEQYFGPGTRLTVT.

CDR3 nucleotides: TGCGCCAGCGGACAGGGAACAAATTCACCCCTCCACTTT. This sequence encodes CASGQGTNSPLHF. J is TRBJ1-6 and V is TRBV5-1, with 8 bases fitting TRBD1. V lost 7 bases to trimming and J lost 7 bases; unmatched junction nucleotides: 4. The V gene's germline CDR1 is SGHRS and CDR2 YFSETQ. This CDR3 is 13 amino acids long. The variable domain in full, completed from reference TRBV5-1 and TRBJ1-6, reads KAGVTQTPRYLIKTRGQQVTLSCSPISGHRSVSWYQQTPGQGLQFLFEYFSETQRNKGNFPGRFSGRQFSNSRSEMNVSTLELGDSALYLCASGQGTNSPLHFGNGTRLTVT.

The CDR3 spells CASSSRQGQEEKLFF. The DNA of the CDR3 is TGTGCCAGCAGTTCCCGACAGGGGCAAGAGGAAAAACTGTTTTTT. The chain combines TRBV2 with TRBJ1-4; 8 bases line up with TRBD1. The germline CDR1 and CDR2 sequences are SNHLY and FYNNEI. The J segment lost 8 bases and the V segment lost 5 bases, leaving 10 bases of the junction unmatched. This CDR3 region has 15 residues. Drawing the rest from reference TRBV2 and TRBJ1-4, the complete variable domain is EPEVTQTPSHQVTQMGQEVILRCVPISNHLYFYWYRQILGQKVEFLVSFYNNEISEKSEIFDDQFSVERPDGSNFTLKIRSTKLEDSAMYFCASSSRQGQEEKLFFGSGTQLSVL.

CDR3 sequence reads: CASRNGTAYNSPLHF. In DNA form, the CDR3 reads TGTGCCAGCAGGAACGGGACAGCCTATAATTCACCCCTCCACTTT. The chain couples TRBV5-4 to TRBJ1-6; 7 nucleotides match TRBD1. This CDR3 is 15 amino acids long. V dropped 5 bases and J dropped 2; count of bases not matched to a gene: 4. The germline gives CDR1 SGHNT, CDR2 YYREEE (reference sequence).

The CDR3 loop reads CASSYDRGKLFF. The CDR3 DNA sequence: TGTGCCAGCAGTTACGACAGGGGGAAACTGTTTTTT. V and J are TRBV2 and TRBJ1-4; 9 positions match TRBD1. From germline, CDR1 is SNHLY and CDR2 FYNNEI. J lost 11 bases, V lost 5 bases, and 3 bases had no gene match. CDR3 length: 12 amino acids.

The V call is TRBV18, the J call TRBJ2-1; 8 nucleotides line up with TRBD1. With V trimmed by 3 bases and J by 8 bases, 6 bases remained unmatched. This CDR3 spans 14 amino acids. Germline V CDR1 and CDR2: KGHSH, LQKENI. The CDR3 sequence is CASSPRTGFDEQFF. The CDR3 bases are TGTGCCAGCTCACCTAGGACAGGGTTCGATGAGCAGTTCTTC.

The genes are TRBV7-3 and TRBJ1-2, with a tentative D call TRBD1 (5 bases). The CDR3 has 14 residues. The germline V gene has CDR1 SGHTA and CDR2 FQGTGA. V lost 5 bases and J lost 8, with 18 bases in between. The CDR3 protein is CASSAEARVSGYTF. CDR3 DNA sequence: TGTGCCAGCAGCGCCGAAGCCAGGGTCTCGGGCTACACCTTC.